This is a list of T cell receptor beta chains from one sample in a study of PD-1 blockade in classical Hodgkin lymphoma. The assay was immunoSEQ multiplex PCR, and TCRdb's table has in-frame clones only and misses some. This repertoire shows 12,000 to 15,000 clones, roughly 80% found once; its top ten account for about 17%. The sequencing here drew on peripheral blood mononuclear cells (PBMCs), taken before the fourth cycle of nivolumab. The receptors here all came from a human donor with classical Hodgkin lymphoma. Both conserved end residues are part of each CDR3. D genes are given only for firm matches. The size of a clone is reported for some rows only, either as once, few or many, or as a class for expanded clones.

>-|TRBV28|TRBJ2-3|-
TGTGCCAGCACCCTTGATAAAGATACGCAGTATTTT
CASTLDKDTQYF
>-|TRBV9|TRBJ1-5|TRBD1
TGTGCCAGCAGCTTTGGGGGACAGGCGAATCAGCCCCAGCATTTT
CASSFGGQANQPQHF
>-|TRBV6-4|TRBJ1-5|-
TGTGCCAGCAGTGAGGGGAGCAATCAGCCCCAGCATTTT
CASSEGSNQPQHF
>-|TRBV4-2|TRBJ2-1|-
TGTGCCAGCAGCGTCGGGCCTGACAATGAGCAGTTCTTC
CASSVGPDNEQFF
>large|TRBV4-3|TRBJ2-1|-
TGCGCCAGCAGCCAACGGACGGGACGAGGGGAGCAGTTCTTC
CASSQRTGRGEQFF
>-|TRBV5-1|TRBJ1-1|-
TGCGCCAGCAGCTTGGCGGGAATGAACACTGAAGCTTTCTTT
CASSLAGMNTEAFF
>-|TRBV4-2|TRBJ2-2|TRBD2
TGTGCCAGCAGCCAAGAACGGGGGGCGAACACCGGGGAGCTGTTTTTT
CASSQERGANTGELFF
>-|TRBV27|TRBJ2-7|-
TGTGCCAGCACACCCTTCCCAGGGGCCAACGAGCAGTACTTC
CASTPFPGANEQYF
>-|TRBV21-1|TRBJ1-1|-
TGTGCCAGCAGCAAACGCTTTGGCGGGGGCTTATACAACACTGAAGCTTTCTTT
CASSKRFGGGLYNTEAFF
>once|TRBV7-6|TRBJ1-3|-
TGTGCCAGCAGCCTAAGGACTGTTCACAGCTCTGGAAACACCATATATTTT
CASSLRTVHSSGNTIYF
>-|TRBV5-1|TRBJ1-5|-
TGCGCCAGCAGGGCTACGAATGGCTTTAGCAATCAGCCCCAGCATTTT
CASRATNGFSNQPQHF
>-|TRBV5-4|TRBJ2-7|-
TGTGCCAGCAGCTTGGCCGGAAACAGAGTCTACGAGCAGTACTTC
CASSLAGNRVYEQYF
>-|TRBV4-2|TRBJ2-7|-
TGTGCCAGCAGCCAAGGGGAGGTGACCGGCGAGCAGTACTTC
CASSQGEVTGEQYF
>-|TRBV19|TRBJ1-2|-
TGTGCCAGCAGAGTCAGGGAAGTGAGAACCTATGGCTACACCTTC
CASRVREVRTYGYTF
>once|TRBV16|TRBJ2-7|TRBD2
TGTGCCAGCAGCCCTCTCGGGCGGGGGGGATCCTACGAGCAGTACTTC
CASSPLGRGGSYEQYF
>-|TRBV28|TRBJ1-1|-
TGTGCCAGCAGTCCCGCCGGGGCCGGGGGCTTGGCAACTGAAGCTTTCTTT
CASSPAGAGGLATEAFF